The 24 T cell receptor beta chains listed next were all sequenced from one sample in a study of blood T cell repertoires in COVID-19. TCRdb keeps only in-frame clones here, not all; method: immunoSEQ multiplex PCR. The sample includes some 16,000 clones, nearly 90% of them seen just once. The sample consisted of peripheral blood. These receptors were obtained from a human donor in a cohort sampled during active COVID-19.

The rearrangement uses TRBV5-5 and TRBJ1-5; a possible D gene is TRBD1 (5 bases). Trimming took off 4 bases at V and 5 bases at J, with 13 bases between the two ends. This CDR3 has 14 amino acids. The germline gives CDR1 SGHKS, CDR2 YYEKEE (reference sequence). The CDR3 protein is CASSTYGGDQPQHF. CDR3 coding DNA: TGTGCCAGCAGCACGTATGGGGGGGATCAGCCCCAGCATTTT.

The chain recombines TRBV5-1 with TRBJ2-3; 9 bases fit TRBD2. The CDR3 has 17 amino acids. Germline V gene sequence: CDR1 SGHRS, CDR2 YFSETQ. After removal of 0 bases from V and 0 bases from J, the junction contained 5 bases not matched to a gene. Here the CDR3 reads CASSLEAGGPSTDTQYF. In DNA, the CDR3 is TGCGCCAGCAGCTTGGAGGCGGGAGGGCCTAGCACAGATACGCAGTATTTT.

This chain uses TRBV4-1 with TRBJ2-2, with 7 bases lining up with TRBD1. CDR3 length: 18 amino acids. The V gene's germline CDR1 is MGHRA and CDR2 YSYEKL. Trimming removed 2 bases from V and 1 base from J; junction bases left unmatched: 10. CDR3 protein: CASSQMGGWTGNTGELFF. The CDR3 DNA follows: TGCGCCAGCAGCCAAATGGGTGGTTGGACAGGGAACACCGGGGAGCTGTTTTTT.

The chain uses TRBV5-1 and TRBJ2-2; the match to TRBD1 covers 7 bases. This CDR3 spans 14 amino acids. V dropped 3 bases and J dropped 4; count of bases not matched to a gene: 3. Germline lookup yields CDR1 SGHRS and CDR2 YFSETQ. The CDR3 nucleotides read TGCGCCAGCAGCTACAGGGGTGGCACCGGGGAGCTGTTTTTT. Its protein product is CASSYRGGTGELFF. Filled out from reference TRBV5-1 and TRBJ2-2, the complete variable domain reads KAGVTQTPRYLIKTRGQQVTLSCSPISGHRSVSWYQQTPGQGLQFLFEYFSETQRNKGNFPGRFSGRQFSNSRSEMNVSTLELGDSALYLCASSYRGGTGELFFGEGSRLTVL.

This CDR3 reads CAWSVQGSSGELFF. As DNA, the CDR3 is TGTGCCTGGAGTGTACAGGGGTCGTCCGGGGAGCTGTTTTTT. V and J are TRBV30 and TRBJ2-2; 7 bases are a match to TRBD1. Germline-derived CDR1 and CDR2 are GTSNPN and SVGIG (reference sequence). V gave up 0 bases and J gave up 6 bases; unmatched junction bases: 4. The CDR3 has 14 amino acids.

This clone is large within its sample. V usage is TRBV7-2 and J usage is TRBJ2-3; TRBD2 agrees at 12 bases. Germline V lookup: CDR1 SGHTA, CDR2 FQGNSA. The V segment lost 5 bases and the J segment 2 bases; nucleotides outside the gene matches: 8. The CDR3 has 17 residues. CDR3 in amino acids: CASSPQLAGGVTDTQYF. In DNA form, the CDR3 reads TGTGCCAGCAGCCCCCAACTAGCGGGAGGAGTCACAGATACGCAGTATTTT.

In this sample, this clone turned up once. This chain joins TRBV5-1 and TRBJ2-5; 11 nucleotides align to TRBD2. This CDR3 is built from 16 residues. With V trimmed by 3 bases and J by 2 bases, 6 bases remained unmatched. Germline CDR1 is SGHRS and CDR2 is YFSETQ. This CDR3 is CASSSGLAAAQETQYF. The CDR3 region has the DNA TGCGCCAGCAGCTCGGGACTAGCGGCAGCACAAGAGACCCAGTACTTC.

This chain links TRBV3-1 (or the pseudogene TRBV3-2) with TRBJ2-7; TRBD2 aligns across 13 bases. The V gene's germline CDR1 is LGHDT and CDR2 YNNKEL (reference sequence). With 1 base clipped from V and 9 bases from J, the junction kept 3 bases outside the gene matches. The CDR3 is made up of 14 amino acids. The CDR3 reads CASSQGTSGRGQYF. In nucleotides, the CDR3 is TGTGCCAGCAGCCAAGGGACTAGCGGGAGAGGGCAGTACTTC.

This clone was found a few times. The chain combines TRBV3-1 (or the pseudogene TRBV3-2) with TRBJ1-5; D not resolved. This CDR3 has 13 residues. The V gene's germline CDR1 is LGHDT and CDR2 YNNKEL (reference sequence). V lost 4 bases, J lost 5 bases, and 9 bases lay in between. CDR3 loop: CASSLGSYQPQHF. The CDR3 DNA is TGTGCCAGCAGCCTCGGGTCCTATCAGCCCCAGCATTTT.

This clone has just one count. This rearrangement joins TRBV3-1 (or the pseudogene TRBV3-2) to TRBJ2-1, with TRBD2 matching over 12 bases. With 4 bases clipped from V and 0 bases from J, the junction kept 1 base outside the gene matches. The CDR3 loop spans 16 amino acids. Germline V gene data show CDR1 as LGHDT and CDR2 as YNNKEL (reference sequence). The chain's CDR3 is CASSRLAGVSYNEQFF. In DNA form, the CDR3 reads TGTGCCAGCAGCCGACTAGCGGGAGTCTCCTACAATGAGCAGTTCTTC.

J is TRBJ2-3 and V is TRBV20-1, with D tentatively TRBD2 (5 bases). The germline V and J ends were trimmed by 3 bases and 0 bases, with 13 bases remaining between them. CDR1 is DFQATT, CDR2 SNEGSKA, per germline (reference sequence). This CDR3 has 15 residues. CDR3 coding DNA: TGCAGTGCTAGTCTTCGGTCGGGAAGCACAGATACGCAGTATTTT. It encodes CSASLRSGSTDTQYF.

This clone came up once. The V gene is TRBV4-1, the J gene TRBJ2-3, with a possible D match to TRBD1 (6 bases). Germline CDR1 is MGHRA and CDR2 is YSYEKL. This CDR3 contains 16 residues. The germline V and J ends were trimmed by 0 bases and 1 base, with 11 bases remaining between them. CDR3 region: CASSQDKQGGTDTQYF. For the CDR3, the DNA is TGCGCCAGCAGCCAAGATAAACAGGGCGGCACAGATACGCAGTATTTT.

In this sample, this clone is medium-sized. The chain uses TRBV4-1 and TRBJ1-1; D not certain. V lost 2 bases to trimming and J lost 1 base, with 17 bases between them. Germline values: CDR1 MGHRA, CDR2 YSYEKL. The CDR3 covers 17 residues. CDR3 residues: CASSQFFPLEANTEAFF. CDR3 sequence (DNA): TGCGCCAGCAGCCAATTTTTTCCTCTGGAGGCGAACACTGAAGCTTTCTTT.

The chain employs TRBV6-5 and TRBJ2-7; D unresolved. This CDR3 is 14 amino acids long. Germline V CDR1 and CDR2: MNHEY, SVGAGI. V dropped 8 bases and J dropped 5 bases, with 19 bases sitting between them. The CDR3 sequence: CASVVYGEFHEQYF. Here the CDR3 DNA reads TGTGCCAGCGTTGTTTACGGAGAATTCCACGAGCAGTACTTC.

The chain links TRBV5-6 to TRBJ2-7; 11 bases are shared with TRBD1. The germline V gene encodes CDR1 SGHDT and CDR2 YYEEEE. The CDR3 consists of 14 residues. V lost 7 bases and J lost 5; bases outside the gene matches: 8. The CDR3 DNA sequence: TGTGCCAGCGGCTGGCGGACAGGGGGCGACGAGCAGTACTTC. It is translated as CASGWRTGGDEQYF. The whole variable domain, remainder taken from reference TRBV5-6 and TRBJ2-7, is DAGVTQSPTHLIKTRGQQVTLRCSPKSGHDTVSWYQQALGQGPQFIFQYYEEEERQRGNFPDRFSGHQFPNYSSELNVNALLLGDSALYLCASGWRTGGDEQYFGPGTRLTVT.

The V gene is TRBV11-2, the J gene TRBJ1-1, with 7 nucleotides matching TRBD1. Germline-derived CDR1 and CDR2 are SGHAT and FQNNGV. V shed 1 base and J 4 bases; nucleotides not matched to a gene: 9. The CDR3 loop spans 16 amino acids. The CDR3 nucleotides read TGTGCCAGCAGCTTAGCGTTTTACGGGGACAGCACTGAAGCTTTCTTT. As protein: CASSLAFYGDSTEAFF. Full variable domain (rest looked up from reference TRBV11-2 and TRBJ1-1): EAGVAQSPRYKIIEKRQSVAFWCNPISGHATLYWYQQILGQGPKLLIQFQNNGVVDDSQLPKDRFSAERLKGVDSTLKIQPAKLEDSAVYLCASSLAFYGDSTEAFFGQGTRLTVV.

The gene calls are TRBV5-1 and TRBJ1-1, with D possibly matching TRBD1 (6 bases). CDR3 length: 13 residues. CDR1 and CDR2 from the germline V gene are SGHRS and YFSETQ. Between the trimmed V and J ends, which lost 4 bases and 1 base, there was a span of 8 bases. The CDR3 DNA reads TGCGCCAGCAGCGAACAGGGGAACACTGAAGCTTTCTTT. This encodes CASSEQGNTEAFF.

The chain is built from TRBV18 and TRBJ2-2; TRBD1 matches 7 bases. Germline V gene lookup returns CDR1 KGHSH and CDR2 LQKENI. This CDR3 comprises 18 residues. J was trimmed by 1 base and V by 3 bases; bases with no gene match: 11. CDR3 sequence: CASSPPKIAGGNTGELFF. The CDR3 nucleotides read TGTGCCAGCTCACCCCCCAAGATCGCAGGGGGGAACACCGGGGAGCTGTTTTTT.

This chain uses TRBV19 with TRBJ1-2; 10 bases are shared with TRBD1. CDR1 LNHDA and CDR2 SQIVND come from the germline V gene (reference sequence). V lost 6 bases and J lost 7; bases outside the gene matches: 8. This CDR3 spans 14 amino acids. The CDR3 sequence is CASRADRGLGGYTF. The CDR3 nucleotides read TGTGCCAGTAGAGCTGACAGGGGGCTCGGTGGCTACACCTTC.

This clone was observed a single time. The CDR3 is CASSSILAGGPSYNEQFF. The DNA for the CDR3 is TGTGCCAGCAGTTCCATACTAGCGGGAGGCCCCTCCTACAATGAGCAGTTCTTC. This sequence joins TRBV27 and TRBJ2-1; TRBD2 matches at 12 bases. The ends lost 4 bases at V and 0 bases at J; junction bases unmatched: 7. CDR3 length equals 18 residues. CDR1 and CDR2 from the germline V gene are MNHEY and SMNVEV (reference sequence).

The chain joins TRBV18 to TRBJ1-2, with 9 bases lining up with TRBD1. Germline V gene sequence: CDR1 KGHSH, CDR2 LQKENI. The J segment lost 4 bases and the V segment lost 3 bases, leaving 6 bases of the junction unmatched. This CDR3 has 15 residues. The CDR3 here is CASSPVQGAGYGYTF. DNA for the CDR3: TGTGCCAGCTCACCGGTACAGGGGGCTGGCTATGGCTACACCTTC.

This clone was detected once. For the CDR3, the DNA is TGTGCCAGCAGACCGGACAGGGGGGAAGTCGAGCAGTACTTC. This codes for CASRPDRGEVEQYF. The chain recombines TRBV5-8 with TRBJ2-7, with TRBD1 matching over 10 bases. The CDR3 consists of 14 residues. CDR1 and CDR2 (germline): SGHTS, YDEGEE. The V segment lost 5 bases and the J segment 6 bases; nucleotides outside the gene matches: 8.

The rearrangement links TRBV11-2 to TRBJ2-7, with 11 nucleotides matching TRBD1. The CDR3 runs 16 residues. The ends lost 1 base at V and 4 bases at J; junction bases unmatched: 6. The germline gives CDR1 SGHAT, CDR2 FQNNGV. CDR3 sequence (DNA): TGTGCCAGCAGCTTAGTTCTAGGACAGGGGGCTTACGAGCAGTACTTC. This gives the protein CASSLVLGQGAYEQYF. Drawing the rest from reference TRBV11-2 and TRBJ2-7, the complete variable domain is EAGVAQSPRYKIIEKRQSVAFWCNPISGHATLYWYQQILGQGPKLLIQFQNNGVVDDSQLPKDRFSAERLKGVDSTLKIQPAKLEDSAVYLCASSLVLGQGAYEQYFGPGTRLTVT.

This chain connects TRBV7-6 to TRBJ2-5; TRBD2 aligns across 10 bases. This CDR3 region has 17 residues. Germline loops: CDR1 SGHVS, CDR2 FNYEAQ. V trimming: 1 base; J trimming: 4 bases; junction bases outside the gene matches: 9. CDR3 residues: CASSLGRLAGARETQYF. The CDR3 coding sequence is TGTGCCAGCAGCTTAGGGCGGCTAGCGGGAGCCCGAGAGACCCAGTACTTC.